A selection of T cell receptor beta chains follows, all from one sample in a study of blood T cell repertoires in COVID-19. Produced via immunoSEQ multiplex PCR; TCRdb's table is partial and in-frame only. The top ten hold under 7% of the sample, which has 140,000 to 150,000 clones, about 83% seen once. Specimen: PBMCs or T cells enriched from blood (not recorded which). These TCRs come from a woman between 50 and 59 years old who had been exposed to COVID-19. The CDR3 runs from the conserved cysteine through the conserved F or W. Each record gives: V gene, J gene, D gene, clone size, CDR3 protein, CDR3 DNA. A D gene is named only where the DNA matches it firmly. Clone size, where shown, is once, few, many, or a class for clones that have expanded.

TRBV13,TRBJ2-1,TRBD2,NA,CASSLGVGASGGLYNEQFF,TGTGCCAGCAGCTTAGGAGTTGGGGCTAGCGGGGGACTGTACAATGAGCAGTTCTTC
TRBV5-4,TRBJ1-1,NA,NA,CASSNSRGVDTEAFF,TGTGCCAGCAGCAACTCCCGGGGGGTTGACACTGAAGCTTTCTTT
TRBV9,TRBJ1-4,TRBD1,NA,CASSSTGGGSEKLFF,TGTGCCAGCAGCTCTACAGGGGGCGGGAGTGAAAAACTGTTTTTT
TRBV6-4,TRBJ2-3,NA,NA,CASSAQGTSTDTQYF,TGTGCCAGCAGTGCTCAGGGGACGAGCACAGATACGCAGTATTTT
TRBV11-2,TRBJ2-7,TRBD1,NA,CASSYSGTGRRLWEQYF,TGTGCCAGCAGCTATTCCGGGACAGGGAGGAGGCTTTGGGAGCAGTACTTC
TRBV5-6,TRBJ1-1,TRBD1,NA,CASGPIQGTEAFF,TGTGCCAGCGGACCAATACAGGGGACTGAAGCTTTCTTT
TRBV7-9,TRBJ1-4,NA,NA,CASSSYLQGRGEKLFF,TGTGCCAGCAGCTCCTATTTACAGGGAAGGGGTGAAAAACTGTTTTTT
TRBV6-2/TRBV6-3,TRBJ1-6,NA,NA,CASSSGEFNSPLHF,TGTGCCAGCAGTTCAGGGGAGTTTAATTCACCCCTCCACTTT
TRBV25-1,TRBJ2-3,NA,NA,CASSEWELQGPSTDTQYF,TGTGCCAGCAGTGAATGGGAGTTGCAGGGGCCTAGCACAGATACGCAGTATTTT
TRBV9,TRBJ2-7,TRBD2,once,CASSVAGVDEQYF,TGTGCCAGCAGCGTTGCGGGGGTCGACGAGCAGTACTTC
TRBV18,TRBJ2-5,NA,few,CASSPLLAKETQYF,TGTGCCAGCTCACCACTTCTAGCGAAAGAGACCCAGTACTTC
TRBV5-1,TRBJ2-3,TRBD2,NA,CASSLGSGGTDTQYF,TGCGCCAGCAGCTTAGGGAGCGGGGGCACAGATACGCAGTATTTT
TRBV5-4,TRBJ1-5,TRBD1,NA,CASSLGGTGSSQPQHF,TGTGCCAGCAGCTTGGGCGGGACAGGGTCGTCTCAGCCCCAGCATTTT
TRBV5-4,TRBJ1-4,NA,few,CASSPAGRGGEKLFF,TGTGCCAGCAGCCCCGCCGGGAGGGGCGGTGAAAAACTGTTTTTT
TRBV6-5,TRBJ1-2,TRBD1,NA,CASSPWTGAVPGYTF,TGTGCCAGCAGTCCATGGACAGGGGCGGTCCCTGGCTACACCTTC
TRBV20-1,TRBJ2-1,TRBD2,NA,CSASPSGSYNEQFF,TGCAGTGCTAGTCCTAGCGGCTCCTACAATGAGCAGTTCTTC
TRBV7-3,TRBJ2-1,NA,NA,CASSLTPDLPNNEQFF,TGTGCCAGCAGCTTAACCCCGGACTTGCCAAACAATGAGCAGTTCTTC
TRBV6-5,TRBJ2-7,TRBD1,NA,CASSRGQGVYEQYF,TGTGCCAGCAGCCGGGGACAGGGGGTCTACGAGCAGTACTTC
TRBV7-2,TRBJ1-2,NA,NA,CASSLLGSYGYTF,TGTGCCAGCAGCTTACTGGGCAGCTATGGCTACACCTTC
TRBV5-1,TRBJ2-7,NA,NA,CASSPFQGYEQYF,TGCGCCAGCAGCCCCTTTCAGGGTTACGAGCAGTACTTC
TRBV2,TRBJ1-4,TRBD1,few,CASSWTGDSPELFF,TGTGCCAGCAGCTGGACAGGGGACAGCCCGGAACTGTTTTTT
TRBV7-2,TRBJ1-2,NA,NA,CASSLASGIGYTF,TGTGCCAGCAGCTTAGCGTCAGGGATCGGCTACACCTTC
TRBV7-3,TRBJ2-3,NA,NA,CASSLGQIGDTQYF,TGTGCCAGCAGCTTAGGACAGATTGGAGATACGCAGTATTTT
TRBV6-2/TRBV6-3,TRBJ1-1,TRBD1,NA,CASSYGERTGGTEAFF,TGTGCCAGCAGTTACGGGGAGCGGACAGGAGGTACTGAAGCTTTCTTT
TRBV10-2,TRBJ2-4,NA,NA,CASSDQGRTKNIQYF,TGCGCCAGCAGTGACCAAGGGAGGACCAAAAACATTCAGTACTTC
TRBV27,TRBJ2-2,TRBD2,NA,CASSLGTSGHANTGELFF,TGTGCCAGCAGTTTAGGGACTAGCGGACACGCGAACACCGGGGAGCTGTTTTTT
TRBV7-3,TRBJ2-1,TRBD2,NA,CASSLDGGASNEQFF,TGTGCCAGCAGCTTAGACGGGGGGGCCTCCAATGAGCAGTTCTTC
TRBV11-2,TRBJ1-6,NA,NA,CASTGVVGSPLHF,TGTGCCAGCACCGGAGTCGTGGGTTCACCCCTCCACTTT
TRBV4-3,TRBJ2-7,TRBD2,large,CASSQDGELAAEQYF,TGCGCCAGCAGCCAAGACGGGGAGCTAGCGGCCGAGCAGTACTTC
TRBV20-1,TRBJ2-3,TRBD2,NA,CSASGALAGGIDTQYF,TGCAGTGCTAGTGGAGCCCTAGCGGGAGGTATAGATACGCAGTATTTT
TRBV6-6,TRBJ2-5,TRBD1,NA,CASSYQRTGETQYF,TGTGCCAGCAGTTACCAGAGGACAGGGGAGACCCAGTACTTC